This T cell receptor beta chain was captured in a study of technical replicates of blood from four donors. The CDR3 runs to 15 residues. With V trimmed by 4 bases and J by 5 bases, 7 bases remained unmatched. CDR1 and CDR2 from the germline V gene are SEHNR and FQNEAQ (reference sequence). Profiling relied on immunoSEQ multiplex PCR, and the TCRdb table lists in-frame clones only, not all of them. The sample lists roughly 93,000 clones, around 95% occurring once. This receptor was identified in a human donor in good health. Sequencing was done on a sample of T cells isolated from PBMCs. The chain joins TRBV7-9 to TRBJ2-1; 8 bases are shared with TRBD2. CDR3 amino acids: CASSYKGLEDNEQFF. CDR3 nucleotide sequence: TGTGCCAGCAGCTACAAGGGACTAGAGGACAATGAGCAGTTCTTC.